The subject of this entry is one T cell receptor beta chain. Antigen specificity is unknown. This sample is part of a study of CXCR3-negative and CXCR3-positive naive CD8 T cells. Study-level findings and limits: Naive cells positive for CXCR3 carried more hydrophobic TRB CDR3s than CXCR3-negative ones.

TRB cDNA libraries were made by UMI-labeled 5' RACE. TCRdb re-called the 5' RACE reads and catalogs CDR3 proteins one per entry, DNA excluded. The table lists approximately 90,000 distinct CDR3 sequences. The CDR3 consists of 19 residues. The germline gives CDR1 MNHEY, CDR2 SVGEGT. The material sequenced was naive CXCR3+ CD8+ T cells from blood. Specified subset: CD45RO-CCR7+CD27+CD95- naive CD8+ T cells expressing CXCR3 (TNR3+). The V and J genes are TRBV6-2 or TRBV6-3 and TRBJ2-6; TCRdb outputs TRBD2, but without DNA this stays unchecked. The source of this sequence is a human donor in good health. Some clones in this sample may be carry-over from other donors' samples. The CDR3 spells CASSKQPGLANPGANVLTF.